This T cell receptor (beta chain) was identified during a study of CD8 T cells in ankylosing spondylitis. One entry per CDR3 protein, called by TCRdb with MiXCR from the 5' RACE reads. The sample has about 110,000 distinct CDR3 sequences; 20% to 30% are singletons. This CDR3 comprises 13 residues. V was clipped by 2 bases and J by 1 base, with 5 bases between them. In germline, CDR1 is KGHSH, CDR2 LQKENI. This chain uses TRBV18 with TRBJ2-5; no reliable D call. The sequenced sample consisted of synovial fluid, either unsorted or a sorted T cell fraction (not recorded which). The TCR sequence derives from a male donor with ankylosing spondylitis. The CDR3 region has the DNA TGTGCCAGCTCACCAAACTTCCAAGAGACCCAGTACTTC. The encoded protein is CASSPNFQETQYF.